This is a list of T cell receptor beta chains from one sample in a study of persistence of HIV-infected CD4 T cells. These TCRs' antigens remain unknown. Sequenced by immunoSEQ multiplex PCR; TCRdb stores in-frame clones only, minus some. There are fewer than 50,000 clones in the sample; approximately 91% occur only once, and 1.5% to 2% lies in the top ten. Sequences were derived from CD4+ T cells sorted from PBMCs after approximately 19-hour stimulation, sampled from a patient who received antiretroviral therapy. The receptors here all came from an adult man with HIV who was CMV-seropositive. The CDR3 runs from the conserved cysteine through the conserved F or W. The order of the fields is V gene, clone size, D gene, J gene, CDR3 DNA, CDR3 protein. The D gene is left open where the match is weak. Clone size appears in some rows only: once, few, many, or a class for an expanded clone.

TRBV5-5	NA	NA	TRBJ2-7	TGTGCCAGCAGCTTGGCTCTCGCCAGGGTGTACGAGCAGTACTTC	CASSLALARVYEQYF
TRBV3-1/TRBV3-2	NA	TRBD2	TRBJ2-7	TGTGCCAGCAGCCGAACCGGGACTAGACGCCTTGGCGGGCAGTACTTC	CASSRTGTRRLGGQYF
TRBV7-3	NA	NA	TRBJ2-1	TGTGCCAGCAGCCTCGCTGCAAACTCCTACAATGAGCAGTTCTTC	CASSLAANSYNEQFF
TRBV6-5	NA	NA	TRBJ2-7	TGTGCCAGCACAAGGGGATACGAGCAGTACTTC	CASTRGYEQYF
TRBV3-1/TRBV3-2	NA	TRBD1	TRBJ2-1	TGTGCCAGCAGCCAAGGAGGGACAGCCAATGAGCAGTTCTTC	CASSQGGTANEQFF
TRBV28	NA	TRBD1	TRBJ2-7	TGTGCCAGCAGTCCCCCCCCGAACAGGGGGAAAAGCGAGCAGTACTTC	CASSPPPNRGKSEQYF
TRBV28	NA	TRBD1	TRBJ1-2	TGTGCCAGCCACGACAGGGTAGTCGGTTATGGCTACACCTTC	CASHDRVVGYGYTF
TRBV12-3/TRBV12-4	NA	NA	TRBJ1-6	TGTGCCAGCAGTTCCAGAAATAATTCACCCCTCCACTTT	CASSSRNNSPLHF
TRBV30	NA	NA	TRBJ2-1	TGTGCCTGCGCGTGGGGAAGCGGTGGTAATGAGCAGTTCTTC	CACAWGSGGNEQFF
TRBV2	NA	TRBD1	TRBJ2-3	TGTGCCAGCAATACACCGGGACAGGGAACAGATACGCAGTATTTT	CASNTPGQGTDTQYF
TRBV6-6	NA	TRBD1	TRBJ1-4	TGTGCCAGCAGTCGACAGGGGGAAAATGAAAAACTGTTTTTT	CASSRQGENEKLFF
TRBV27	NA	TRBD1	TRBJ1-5	TGTGCCAGCAGCCGGCTGACGGGACAGAGCAATCAGCCCCAGCATTTT	CASSRLTGQSNQPQHF
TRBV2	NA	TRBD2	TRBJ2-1	TGTGCCAGCAGTCCTAGCGGGGGTTTGGGTAGTAGCTACAATGAGCAGTTCTTC	CASSPSGGLGSSYNEQFF
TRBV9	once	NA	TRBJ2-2	TGTGCCAGCAGCTCGAGGACGGCCACCGGGGAGCTGTTTTTT	CASSSRTATGELFF
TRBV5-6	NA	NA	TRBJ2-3	TGTGCCAGCACCCCTCCAGCTAGCACAGATACGCAGTATTTT	CASTPPASTDTQYF
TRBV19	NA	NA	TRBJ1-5	TGTGCCAGTAGTATTGTCCGGGTAAAAAATCAGCCCCAGCATTTT	CASSIVRVKNQPQHF
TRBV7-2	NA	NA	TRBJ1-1	TGTGCCAGCAGCTTACTCTTCCAACCCGAAGCTTTCTTT	CASSLLFQPEAFF
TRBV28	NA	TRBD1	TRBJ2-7	TGTGCCAGCAGTTCCAACAGGGGTGACGAGCAGTACTTC	CASSSNRGDEQYF